This TCR beta chain was captured in a study of graft-versus-host responses after intestinal transplantation. Overall study context: Anti-thymocyte globulin induction, then tacrolimus and steroids for around 3 years, went to all recipients.

TCRdb's table, derived via immunoSEQ multiplex PCR, lists solely in-frame clones and lacks some. Of 100,000 or so clones in the sample, 85% to 95% were seen once. To note about this clone: Antigen unknown.

Findings of the study overall: Graft-donor T cell macrochimerism in patients accompanied high graft-versus-host to host-versus-graft clonal ratios in allografts. GvH clonotypes were identified within recipient marrow, with a subset emerging first in ileum or blood.

Germline V CDR1 and CDR2: WSHSY, SAAADI. This CDR3 comprises 15 residues. V lost 5 bases to trimming and J lost 1 base, with 11 bases between them. The sequence was obtained from a human donor who received an intestinal transplant. This chain links TRBV10-2 with TRBJ2-2, with D perhaps TRBD1 (6 bases). This specimen consisted of unstimulated CD8+ T cells sorted from spleen or lymph node cells, obtained before intestinal transplant. The CDR3 loop reads CASSLLTGNTGELFF. The DNA for the CDR3 is TGCGCCAGCAGTTTATTGACAGGGAACACCGGGGAGCTGTTTTTT.